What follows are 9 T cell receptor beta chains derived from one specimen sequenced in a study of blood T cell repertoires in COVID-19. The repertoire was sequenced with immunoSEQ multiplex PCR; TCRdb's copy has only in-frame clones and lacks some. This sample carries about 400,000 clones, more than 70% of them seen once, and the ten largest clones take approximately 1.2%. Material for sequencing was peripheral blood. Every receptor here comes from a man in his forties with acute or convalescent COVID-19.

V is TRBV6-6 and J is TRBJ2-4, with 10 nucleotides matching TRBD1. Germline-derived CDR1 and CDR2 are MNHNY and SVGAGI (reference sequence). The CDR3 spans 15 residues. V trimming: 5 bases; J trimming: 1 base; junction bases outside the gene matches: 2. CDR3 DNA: TGTGCCAGCAGTGCGGGACAGGGGGCCAAAAACATTCAGTACTTC. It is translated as CASSAGQGAKNIQYF.

The CDR3 here is CASSFRREETQYF. CDR3 bases: TGTGCCAGCAGTTTTAGGAGGGAAGAGACCCAGTACTTC. The chain couples TRBV27 to TRBJ2-5, with D perhaps TRBD2 (6 bases). V lost 3 bases to trimming and J lost 3 bases, with 8 bases between them. There are 13 residues in the CDR3. Per germline, CDR1 MNHEY and CDR2 SMNVEV (reference sequence).

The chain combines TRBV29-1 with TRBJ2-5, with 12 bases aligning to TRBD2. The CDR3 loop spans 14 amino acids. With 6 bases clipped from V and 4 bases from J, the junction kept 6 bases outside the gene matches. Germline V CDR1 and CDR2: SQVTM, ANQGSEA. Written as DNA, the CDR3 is TGCAGCGTCGGACTAGCGGGACCCGGAGAGACCCAGTACTTC. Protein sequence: CSVGLAGPGETQYF.

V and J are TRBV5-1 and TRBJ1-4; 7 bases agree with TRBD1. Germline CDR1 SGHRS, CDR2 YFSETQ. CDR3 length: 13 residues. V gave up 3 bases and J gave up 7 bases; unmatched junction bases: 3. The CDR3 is CASSSGTAEKLFF. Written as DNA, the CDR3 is TGCGCCAGCAGCTCAGGGACAGCTGAAAAACTGTTTTTT.

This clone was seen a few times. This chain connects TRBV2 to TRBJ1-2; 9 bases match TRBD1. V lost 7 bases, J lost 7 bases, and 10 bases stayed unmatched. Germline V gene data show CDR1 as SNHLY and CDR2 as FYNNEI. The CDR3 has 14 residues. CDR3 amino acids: CASTVDRGDSGYTF. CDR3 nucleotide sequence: TGTGCCAGCACCGTCGACAGGGGGGACTCTGGCTACACCTTC. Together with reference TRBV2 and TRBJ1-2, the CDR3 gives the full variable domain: EPEVTQTPSHQVTQMGQEVILRCVPISNHLYFYWYRQILGQKVEFLVSFYNNEISEKSEIFDDQFSVERPDGSNFTLKIRSTKLEDSAMYFCASTVDRGDSGYTFGSGTRLTVV.

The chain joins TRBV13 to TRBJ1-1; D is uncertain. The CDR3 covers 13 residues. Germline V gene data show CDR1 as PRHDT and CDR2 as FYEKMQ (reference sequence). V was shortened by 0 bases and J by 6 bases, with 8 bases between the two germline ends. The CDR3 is CASSLGRGPEAFF. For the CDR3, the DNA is TGTGCCAGCAGCTTAGGTCGGGGTCCTGAAGCTTTCTTT.

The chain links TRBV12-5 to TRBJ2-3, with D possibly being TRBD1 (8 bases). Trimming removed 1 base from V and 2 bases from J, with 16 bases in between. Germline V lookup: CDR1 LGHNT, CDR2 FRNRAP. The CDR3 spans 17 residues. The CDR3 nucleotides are TGTGCTAGTGGTTTGGCAGGGGGCGGGAGAGACACAGATACGCAGTATTTT. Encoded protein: CASGLAGGGRDTDTQYF.

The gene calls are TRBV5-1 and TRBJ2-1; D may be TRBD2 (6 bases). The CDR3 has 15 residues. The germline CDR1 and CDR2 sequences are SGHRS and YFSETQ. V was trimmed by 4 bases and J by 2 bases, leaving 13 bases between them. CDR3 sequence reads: CASSPAGGTYNEQFF. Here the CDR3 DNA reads TGCGCCAGCAGCCCAGCCGGGGGAACCTACAATGAGCAGTTCTTC.

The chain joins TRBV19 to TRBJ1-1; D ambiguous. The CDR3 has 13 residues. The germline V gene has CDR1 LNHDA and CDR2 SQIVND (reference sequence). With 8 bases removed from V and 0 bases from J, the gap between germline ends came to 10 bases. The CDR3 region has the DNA TGTGCCAGTCGTGGGCTCATGAACACTGAAGCTTTCTTT. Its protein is CASRGLMNTEAFF. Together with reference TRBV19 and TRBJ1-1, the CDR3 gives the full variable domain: DGGITQSPKYLFRKEGQNVTLSCEQNLNHDAMYWYRQDPGQGLRLIYYSQIVNDFQKGDIAEGYSVSREKKESFPLTVTSAQKNPTAFYLCASRGLMNTEAFFGQGTRLTVV.